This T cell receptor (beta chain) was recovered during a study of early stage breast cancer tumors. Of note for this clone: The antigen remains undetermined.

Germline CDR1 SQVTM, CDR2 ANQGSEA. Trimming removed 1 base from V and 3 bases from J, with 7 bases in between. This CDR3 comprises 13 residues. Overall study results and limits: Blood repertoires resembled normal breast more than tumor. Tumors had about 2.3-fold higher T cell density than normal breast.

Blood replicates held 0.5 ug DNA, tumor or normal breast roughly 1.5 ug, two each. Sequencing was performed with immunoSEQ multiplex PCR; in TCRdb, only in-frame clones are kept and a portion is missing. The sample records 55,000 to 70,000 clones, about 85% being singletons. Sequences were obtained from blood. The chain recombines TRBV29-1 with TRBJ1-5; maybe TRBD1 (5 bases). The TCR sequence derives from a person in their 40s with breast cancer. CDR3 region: CSVEGGNNQPQHF. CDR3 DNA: TGCAGCGTTGAAGGGGGGAACAATCAGCCCCAGCATTTT.